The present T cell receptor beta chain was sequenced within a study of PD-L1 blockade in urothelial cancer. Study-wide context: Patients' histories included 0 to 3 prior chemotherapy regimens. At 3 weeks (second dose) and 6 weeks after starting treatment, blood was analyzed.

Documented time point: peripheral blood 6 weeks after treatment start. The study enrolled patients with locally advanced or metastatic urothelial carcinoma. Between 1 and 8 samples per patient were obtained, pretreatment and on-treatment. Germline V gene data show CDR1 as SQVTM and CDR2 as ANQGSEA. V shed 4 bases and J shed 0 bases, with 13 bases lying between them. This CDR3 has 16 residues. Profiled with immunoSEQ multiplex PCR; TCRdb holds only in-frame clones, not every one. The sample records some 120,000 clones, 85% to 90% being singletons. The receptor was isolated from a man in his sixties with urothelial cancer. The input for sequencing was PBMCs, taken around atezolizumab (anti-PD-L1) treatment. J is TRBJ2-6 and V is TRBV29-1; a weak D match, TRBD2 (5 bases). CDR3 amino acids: CSVGSGSSSGANVLTF. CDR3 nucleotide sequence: TGCAGCGTTGGAAGCGGCTCAAGCTCTGGGGCCAACGTCCTGACTTTC.